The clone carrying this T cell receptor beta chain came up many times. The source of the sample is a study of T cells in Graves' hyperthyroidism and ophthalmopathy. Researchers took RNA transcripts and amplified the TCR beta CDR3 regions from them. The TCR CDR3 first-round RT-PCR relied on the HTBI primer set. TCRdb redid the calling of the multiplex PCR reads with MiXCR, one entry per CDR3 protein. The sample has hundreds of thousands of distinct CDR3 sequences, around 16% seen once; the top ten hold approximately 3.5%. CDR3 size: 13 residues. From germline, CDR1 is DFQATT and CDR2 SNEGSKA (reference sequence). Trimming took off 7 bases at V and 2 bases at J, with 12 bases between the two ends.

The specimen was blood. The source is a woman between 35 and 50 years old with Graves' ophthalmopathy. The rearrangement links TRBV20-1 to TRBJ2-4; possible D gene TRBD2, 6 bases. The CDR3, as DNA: TGCAGTGTTGGGGGGTCCACCAAAAACATTCAGTACTTC. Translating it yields CSVGGSTKNIQYF.